This TCR beta chain comes out of a study of PD-1 blockade in classical Hodgkin lymphoma. The CDR3 is 12 amino acids. Trimming removed 8 bases at V and 7 bases at J, with 11 bases between. Germline CDR1 ENHRY, CDR2 SYGVKD. Here immunoSEQ multiplex PCR was the method, and the copy in TCRdb shows in-frame clones only, minus some. Of tens of thousands of clones listed, around 78% were seen once; the top ten hold 8% to 9.5%. This clone was counted between two and nine times. Time point specified: cycle 4 day 1 (C4D1), after five to seven weeks of nivolumab. Relapses following autologous stem cell transplantation were seen in all patients, with brentuximab vedotin exposure varying.

This TCR came from a human donor with classical Hodgkin lymphoma. The rearrangement uses TRBV10-3 and TRBJ2-2; D is perhaps TRBD2 (6 bases). The sample was peripheral blood mononuclear cells (PBMCs), taken before the fourth cycle of nivolumab. The CDR3 nucleotides are TGTGCCATCCGGGGGTCGGTCGGGGAGCTGTTTTTT. It specifies CAIRGSVGELFF.